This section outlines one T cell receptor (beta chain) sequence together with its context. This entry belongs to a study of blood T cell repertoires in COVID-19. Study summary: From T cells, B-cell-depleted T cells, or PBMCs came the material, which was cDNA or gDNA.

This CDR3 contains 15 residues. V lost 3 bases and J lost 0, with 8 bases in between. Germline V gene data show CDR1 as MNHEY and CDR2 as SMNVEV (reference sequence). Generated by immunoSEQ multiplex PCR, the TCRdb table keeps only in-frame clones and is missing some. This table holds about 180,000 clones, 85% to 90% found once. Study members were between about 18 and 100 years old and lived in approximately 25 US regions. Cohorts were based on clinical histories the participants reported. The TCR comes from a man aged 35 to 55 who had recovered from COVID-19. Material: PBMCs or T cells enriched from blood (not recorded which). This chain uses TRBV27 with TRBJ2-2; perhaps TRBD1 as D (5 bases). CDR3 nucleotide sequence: TGTGCCAGCAGTTTCTTGGGGCCGAACACCGGGGAGCTGTTTTTT. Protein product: CASSFLGPNTGELFF.